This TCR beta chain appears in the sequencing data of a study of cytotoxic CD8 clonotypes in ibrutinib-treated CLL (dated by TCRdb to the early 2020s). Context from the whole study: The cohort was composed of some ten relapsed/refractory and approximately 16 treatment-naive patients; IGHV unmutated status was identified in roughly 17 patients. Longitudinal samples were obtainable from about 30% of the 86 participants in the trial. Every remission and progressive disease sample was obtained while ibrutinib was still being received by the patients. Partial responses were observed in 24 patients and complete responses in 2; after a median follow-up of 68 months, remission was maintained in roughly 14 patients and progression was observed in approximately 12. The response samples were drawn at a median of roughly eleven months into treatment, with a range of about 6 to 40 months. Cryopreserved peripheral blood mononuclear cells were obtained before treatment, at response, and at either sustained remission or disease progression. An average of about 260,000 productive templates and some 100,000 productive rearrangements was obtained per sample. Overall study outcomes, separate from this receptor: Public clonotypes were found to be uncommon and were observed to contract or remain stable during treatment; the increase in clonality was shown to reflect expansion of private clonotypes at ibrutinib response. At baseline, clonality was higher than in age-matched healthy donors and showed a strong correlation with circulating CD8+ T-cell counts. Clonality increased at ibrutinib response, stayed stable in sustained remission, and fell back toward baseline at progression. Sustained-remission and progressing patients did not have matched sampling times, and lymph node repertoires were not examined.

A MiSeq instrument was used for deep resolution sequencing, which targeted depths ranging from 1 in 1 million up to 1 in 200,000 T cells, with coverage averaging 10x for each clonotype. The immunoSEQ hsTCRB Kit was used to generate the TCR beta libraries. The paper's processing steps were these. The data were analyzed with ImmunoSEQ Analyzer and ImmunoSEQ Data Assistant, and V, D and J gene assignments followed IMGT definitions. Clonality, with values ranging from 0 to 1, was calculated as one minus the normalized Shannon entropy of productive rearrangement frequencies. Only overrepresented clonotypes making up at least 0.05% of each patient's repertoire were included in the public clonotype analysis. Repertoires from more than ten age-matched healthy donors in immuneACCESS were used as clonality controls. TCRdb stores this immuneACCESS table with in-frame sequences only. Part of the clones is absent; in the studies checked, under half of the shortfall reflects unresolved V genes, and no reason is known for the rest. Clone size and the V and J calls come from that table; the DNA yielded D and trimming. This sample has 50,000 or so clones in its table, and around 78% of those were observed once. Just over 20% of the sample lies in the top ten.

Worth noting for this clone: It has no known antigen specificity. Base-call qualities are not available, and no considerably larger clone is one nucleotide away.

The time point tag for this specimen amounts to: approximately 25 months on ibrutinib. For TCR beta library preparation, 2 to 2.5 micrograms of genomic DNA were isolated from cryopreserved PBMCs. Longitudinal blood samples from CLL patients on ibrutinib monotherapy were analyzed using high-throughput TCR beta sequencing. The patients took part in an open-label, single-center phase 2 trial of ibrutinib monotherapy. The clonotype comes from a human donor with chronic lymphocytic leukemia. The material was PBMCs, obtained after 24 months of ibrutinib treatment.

The DNA sequence is given as TGTGCCAGCAGTGCTAAATTGGGACTAGCGCTTAAACGGGGGGAGACCCAGTACTTC. Its coded protein is CASSAKLGLALKRGETQYF. Recombination joined TRBV7-9 with TRBJ2-5, with 10 bases matching TRBD2. CDR1 SEHNR and CDR2 FQNEAQ are derived from the germline V gene (reference sequence). From its cysteine to its phenylalanine, the CDR3 spans 19 amino acids. The kept DNA is CDR3 alone, 57 bases in frame from the first base. Trimming takes 6 bases off V and 5 bases off J; junction bases not matched to a gene: 21.